The 27 T cell receptor beta chains reported below all come from one sample, sequenced in a study of blood T cell repertoires in COVID-19. The repertoire was sequenced with immunoSEQ multiplex PCR; TCRdb's copy has only in-frame clones and lacks some. The sample holds over 250,000 clones, roughly 80% seen once. Material for sequencing was peripheral blood. Receptors originate from a woman between 50 and 59 years old who had recovered from COVID-19.

This clone showed up just a few times. V usage is TRBV19 and J usage is TRBJ2-2, with TRBD1 matching over 7 bases. Looked up from germline, CDR1 is LNHDA and CDR2 is SQIVND (reference sequence). V was pared by 6 bases and J by 0 bases, with 1 base of the junction left unmatched. The CDR3 spans 14 residues. CDR3 region: CASRDRTNTGELFF. The DNA of the CDR3 is TGTGCCAGTAGGGACAGGACGAACACCGGGGAGCTGTTTTTT.

The V and J genes are TRBV5-1 and TRBJ1-2, with 7 nucleotides matching TRBD1. This CDR3 has 15 amino acids. Per germline, CDR1 SGHRS and CDR2 YFSETQ. Losses at the gene ends were 2 bases for V and 8 bases for J; bases not matched to a gene: 12. In nucleotides, the CDR3 is TGCGCCAGCAGCTTTCGGGAGGGCAGGGGGGTCGGCTACACCTTC. Its translation is CASSFREGRGVGYTF.

This clone is a singleton in its sample. The CDR3 DNA reads TGTGCCAGCAGTGATACCGGGCCGAGGGAAAACATTCAGTACTTC. This sequence encodes CASSDTGPRENIQYF. This chain connects TRBV28 to TRBJ2-4; TRBD2 is a possible D gene (5 bases). CDR3 length: 15 amino acids. Trimming took 5 bases from V and 5 from J, leaving 16 bases between them. The germline V gene encodes CDR1 MDHEN and CDR2 SYDVKM.

This chain joins TRBV3-1 (or the pseudogene TRBV3-2) and TRBJ2-6, with D possibly TRBD1 on 6 matching bases. Trimming left V 4 bases short and J 2 bases short, with 9 bases between. Germline CDR1 is LGHDT and CDR2 is YNNKEL (reference sequence). The CDR3 length is 15 residues. CDR3 amino acids: CASSLDRTGANVLTF. CDR3 nucleotides: TGTGCCAGCAGCCTAGACAGGACTGGGGCCAACGTCCTGACTTTC.

The rearrangement joins TRBV7-2 to TRBJ1-1; unclear D gene. Germline CDR1 reads SGHTA; CDR2 reads FQGNSA. The V gene lost 4 bases and the J gene lost 5 bases, with 8 bases spanning the gap. The CDR3 extends over 12 amino acids. This CDR3 reads CASSYRGTEAFF. The CDR3 DNA follows: TGTGCCAGCAGCTACCGAGGAACTGAAGCTTTCTTT.

This chain connects TRBV19 to TRBJ2-7, with 7 bases aligning to TRBD1. Germline V gene lookup returns CDR1 LNHDA and CDR2 SQIVND (reference sequence). The CDR3 consists of 14 residues. Trimming at V came to 6 bases and at J to 3 bases, leaving 8 bases not matched to a gene. The CDR3 DNA sequence: TGTGCCAGTAGCCGGGACAGTCTCATCTACGAGCAGTACTTC. This gives the protein CASSRDSLIYEQYF.

The gene calls are TRBV7-9 and TRBJ2-7, with 10 bases identical to TRBD1. The trim removed 5 bases at V and 5 bases at J, leaving 21 bases unmatched. This CDR3 has 19 residues. Germline values: CDR1 SEHNR, CDR2 FQNEAQ (reference sequence). The CDR3 nucleotides are TGTGCCAGCAGCCAACCGACAGGGGGCGCGGATCAGGAGGGCGACGAGCAGTACTTC. Protein: CASSQPTGGADQEGDEQYF.

This rearrangement joins TRBV3-1 (or the pseudogene TRBV3-2) to TRBJ2-1; TRBD2 matches 12 bases. Losses at the gene ends were 1 base for V and 0 bases for J; bases not matched to a gene: 7. Germline lookup yields CDR1 LGHDT and CDR2 YNNKEL (reference sequence). The CDR3 is 19 amino acids. Here the CDR3 DNA reads TGTGCCAGCAGCCAAGCTCCGGGACTAGCGGGTAGCTCCTACAATGAGCAGTTCTTC. Its protein product is CASSQAPGLAGSSYNEQFF.

V and J are TRBV4-3 and TRBJ2-2; D is perhaps TRBD1 (6 bases). The CDR3 has 14 amino acids. Germline CDR1 and CDR2: LGHNA and YSLEER. The germline V and J ends were trimmed by 4 bases and 4 bases, with 10 bases remaining between them. The CDR3 sequence: CASSREQGTGELFF. In DNA, the CDR3 is TGCGCCAGCAGCCGAGAACAGGGCACCGGGGAGCTGTTTTTT.

This rearrangement joins TRBV29-1 to TRBJ1-2; TRBD1 aligns across 9 bases. The CDR3 totals 16 residues. V lost 4 bases and J lost 1; bases outside the gene matches: 10. Germline lookup yields CDR1 SQVTM and CDR2 ANQGSEA. The CDR3 region is CSVVSRDRENNYGYTF. The CDR3 bases are TGCAGCGTTGTGTCCCGGGACAGGGAAAATAACTATGGCTACACCTTC.

The chain carries TRBV12-3 or TRBV12-4 and TRBJ1-2; no clear D gene. With 6 bases removed from V and 3 bases from J, the gap between germline ends came to 5 bases. The CDR3 covers 11 residues. The CDR3 sequence is CASRGYYGYTF. The CDR3 nucleotides are TGTGCCAGCAGGGGCTACTATGGCTACACCTTC.

The rearrangement joins TRBV4-3 to TRBJ2-1; the match to TRBD2 covers 10 bases. CDR3 size: 17 residues. With V trimmed by 1 base and J by 5 bases, 8 bases remained unmatched. Per the germline V gene, CDR1 is LGHNA and CDR2 is YSLEER. The CDR3 reads CASSQVSGRAINNEQFF. CDR3 coding DNA: TGCGCCAGCAGCCAAGTCAGCGGGAGGGCTATTAACAATGAGCAGTTCTTC.

The chain uses TRBV10-2 and TRBJ2-5; D unclear. The CDR3 loop spans 14 amino acids. The V gene lost 2 bases and the J gene lost 5 bases, with 12 bases spanning the gap. The germline V gene has CDR1 WSHSY and CDR2 SAAADI. The CDR3 DNA sequence: TGCGCCAGCAGTGAGGCTGGGCCTCGGGAGACCCAGTACTTC. This translates into CASSEAGPRETQYF.

The V gene is TRBV30, the J gene TRBJ2-3, with a tentative D call TRBD2 (5 bases). Per germline, CDR1 GTSNPN and CDR2 SVGIG (reference sequence). The germline V and J ends were trimmed by 0 bases and 0 bases, with 10 bases remaining between them. The CDR3 length is 15 residues. Here the CDR3 DNA reads TGTGCCTGGAGTGTACTCGGGGAGAGCACAGATACGCAGTATTTT. It yields the protein CAWSVLGESTDTQYF.

The table lists this clone with a few counts. The CDR3 nucleotides read TGTGCCAGCAGCCCAAGGACTAGCGGGAGGGCCGGGGAGCTGTTTTTT. Amino acids: CASSPRTSGRAGELFF. V is TRBV11-3 and J is TRBJ2-2, with TRBD2 matching over 15 bases. With 5 bases clipped from V and 6 bases from J, the junction kept 4 bases outside the gene matches. CDR3 length equals 16 residues. Germline assignment: CDR1 SGHNT and CDR2 YENEEA.

This clone came up once. The chain employs TRBV7-2 and TRBJ2-5; 11 nucleotides line up with TRBD2. The CDR3 totals 17 residues. Losses at the gene ends were 1 base for V and 3 bases for J; bases not matched to a gene: 7. Looked up from germline, CDR1 is SGHTA and CDR2 is FQGNSA. In nucleotides, the CDR3 is TGTGCCAGCAGCTTAGAGGGGGGGACTAGCGGCAAAGAGACCCAGTACTTC. This translates into CASSLEGGTSGKETQYF.

The rearrangement joins TRBV9 to TRBJ2-1; TRBD2 matches 8 bases. The length of the CDR3 is 16 residues. The germline CDR1 and CDR2 sequences are SGDLS and YYNGEE. Trimming removed 4 bases from V and 0 bases from J; junction bases left unmatched: 6. The CDR3 protein is CASSPRSGSSYNEQFF. CDR3 DNA sequence: TGTGCCAGCAGCCCTAGGAGCGGGAGCTCCTACAATGAGCAGTTCTTC.

The count of this clone is one. The chain recombines TRBV19 with TRBJ1-2; maybe TRBD1 (6 bases). V gave up 6 bases and J gave up 1 base, with 15 bases separating them. Germline CDR1 LNHDA, CDR2 SQIVND (reference sequence). This CDR3 spans 15 amino acids. The CDR3 nucleotides read TGTGCCAGTAGAGGTCCGGGACAAAGTAACTATGGCTACACCTTC. This gives the protein CASRGPGQSNYGYTF.

This chain links TRBV28 with TRBJ1-1; D not certain. The CDR3 has 14 amino acids. Germline CDR1 reads MDHEN; CDR2 reads SYDVKM. V lost 2 bases and J 1 base, leaving 8 bases between the germline ends. The CDR3 here is CASSLTSPNTEAFF. The CDR3, as DNA: TGTGCCAGCAGTTTAACATCCCCGAACACTGAAGCTTTCTTT.

The chain is built from TRBV27 and TRBJ2-7; D is undetermined. The CDR3 has 15 residues. CDR1 and CDR2 from the germline V gene are MNHEY and SMNVEV (reference sequence). The V and J ends lost 5 bases and 0 bases respectively, with 14 bases between them. The CDR3 DNA is TGTGCCAGCAGTGCCCAGGTGGCCCTCTCCTACGAGCAGTACTTC. Its protein is CASSAQVALSYEQYF.

The chain couples TRBV14 to TRBJ1-2; 10 bases fit TRBD1. Germline trimming cut 1 base from V and 4 bases from J; bases unmatched to any gene: 6. The CDR3 has 16 amino acids. The germline V gene encodes CDR1 SGHDN and CDR2 FVKESK. CDR3 sequence: CASSQVPGQGVYGYTF. The DNA of the CDR3 is TGTGCCAGCAGCCAAGTTCCAGGACAGGGGGTCTATGGCTACACCTTC. Together with reference TRBV14 and TRBJ1-2, the CDR3 gives the full variable domain: EAGVTQFPSHSVIEKGQTVTLRCDPISGHDNLYWYRRVMGKEIKFLLHFVKESKQDESGMPNNRFLAERTGGTYSTLKVQPAELEDSGVYFCASSQVPGQGVYGYTFGSGTRLTVV.

The chain carries TRBV2 and TRBJ1-6; the D gene is possibly TRBD1 (5 bases). Germline CDR1 reads SNHLY; CDR2 reads FYNNEI. The CDR3 loop spans 14 amino acids. Trimming took 2 bases from V and 10 from J, leaving 12 bases between them. The CDR3 spells CASSEPTGLSPLHF. CDR3 nucleotides: TGTGCCAGCAGTGAACCCACAGGTTTATCACCCCTCCACTTT.

The chain has TRBV5-5 and TRBJ2-7, with 7 positions matching TRBD2. CDR1 and CDR2 (germline): SGHKS, YYEKEE (reference sequence). There are 17 residues in the CDR3. V was clipped by 0 bases and J by 2 bases; unmatched bases: 11. The CDR3 loop is CASSLVPASGIPYEQYF. Written as DNA, the CDR3 is TGTGCCAGCAGCTTGGTGCCGGCTAGCGGTATACCCTACGAGCAGTACTTC.

This clone was seen once. The J gene is TRBJ1-6, the V gene TRBV25-1, with 7 bases lining up with TRBD1. Germline V gives CDR1 MGHDK, CDR2 SYGVNS. This CDR3 region has 15 residues. Trimming took 1 base from V and 7 from J; bases not matched to a gene: 4. CDR3 region: CASSEFDRVNSPLHF. The DNA of the CDR3 is TGTGCCAGCAGTGAATTCGACAGGGTAAATTCACCCCTCCACTTT.

This rearrangement joins TRBV12-5 to TRBJ2-2, with 9 bases lining up with TRBD1. This CDR3 has 15 amino acids. Germline CDR1 and CDR2: LGHNT and FRNRAP. The J segment lost 4 bases and the V segment lost 3 bases, leaving 3 bases of the junction unmatched. CDR3 region: CASGLGQGTTGELFF. DNA for the CDR3: TGTGCTAGTGGTTTAGGACAGGGGACCACCGGGGAGCTGTTTTTT. The complete variable domain, with remaining parts taken from reference TRBV12-5 and TRBJ2-2, reads DARVTQTPRHKVTEMGQEVTMRCQPILGHNTVFWYRQTMMQGLELLAYFRNRAPLDDSGMPKDRFSAEMPDATLATLKIQPSEPRDSAVYFCASGLGQGTTGELFFGEGSRLTVL.

This chain uses TRBV27 with TRBJ2-1, with 8 bases identical to TRBD1. CDR3 size: 16 residues. V trimming: 0 bases; J trimming: 3 bases; junction bases outside the gene matches: 4. CDR1 and CDR2 from the germline V gene are MNHEY and SMNVEV (reference sequence). This chain's CDR3 is CASSLSGQGLYNEQFF. CDR3 sequence (DNA): TGTGCCAGCAGTTTATCTGGACAGGGCCTCTACAATGAGCAGTTCTTC.

The sample holds one count of this clone. The chain is built from TRBV28 and TRBJ1-3, with D perhaps TRBD1 (5 bases). Germline-derived CDR1 and CDR2 are MDHEN and SYDVKM. V lost 2 bases to trimming and J lost 0 bases, with 11 bases between them. The CDR3 contains 16 residues. CDR3 sequence reads: CASSLQGKGSGNTIYF. The CDR3 coding sequence is TGTGCCAGCAGTTTACAGGGAAAAGGCTCTGGAAACACCATATATTTT.